This TCR beta chain was documented in a study of T-cell reconstitution after alpha-beta-depleted transplantation in children. Germline assignment: CDR1 MNHEY and CDR2 SVGEGT. The V end was cut by 5 bases, the J end by 7 bases, with 14 bases between. This CDR3 has 13 amino acids. Preparing the TCRbeta library involved the use of unique molecular identifiers. TCRdb redid the calling of the PCR reads with MiXCR, one entry per CDR3 protein. The repertoire holds about 610,000 distinct CDR3 sequences, with more than 9% as singletons. The rearrangement links TRBV6-2 or TRBV6-3 to TRBJ1-1; no clear D gene. The material was PBMCs from the stem cell graft donor, obtained from the stem cell graft. The receptor's source is a human donor who donated a stem cell graft to a child with acute myeloid leukemia. Here the CDR3 DNA reads TGTGCCAGCAGTGACGTACCTTCCTTTGAAGCTTTCTTT. Protein product: CASSDVPSFEAFF.